This T cell receptor beta chain was captured in a study of blood T cell repertoires in COVID-19. In the study overall: PBMCs, B-cell-depleted T cells, or T cells were the source of the cDNA or gDNA that made up the material.

The method was immunoSEQ multiplex PCR; TCRdb's version includes in-frame clones alone and lacks a portion of them. Of about 440,000 clones in the sample, roughly 91% were seen once. The study drew participants aged 18 to 89 years from 24 US areas. This CDR3 comprises 14 residues. Germline assignment: CDR1 MNHEY and CDR2 SVGAGI. J was trimmed by 9 bases and V by 5 bases; bases with no gene match: 7. The sequencing input was PBMCs or T cells enriched from blood (not recorded which). The TCR comes from a man between 18 and 29 years old who had recovered from COVID-19. The V and J genes are TRBV6-5 and TRBJ2-5, with 12 positions matching TRBD1. The CDR3: CASSISGQGAAQYF. CDR3 nucleotide sequence: TGTGCCAGCAGTATTTCGGGACAGGGGGCCGCCCAGTACTTC.